The rows below give T cell receptor beta chains drawn from one sample of a study of cytomegalovirus exposure and HLA in healthy donors. TCRdb keeps only in-frame clones here, not all; method: immunoSEQ multiplex PCR. The sample contains more than 95,000 clones, approximately 76% of which appear only once. Sequencing was carried out using PBMCs. Receptor source: a man aged 45 to 65 in good health and CMV-seropositive. The CDR3 runs from the conserved cysteine through the conserved F or W. Each record gives: D gene, clone size, J gene, V gene, CDR3 protein. The D gene is left open where the match is weak. Rows give clone size only sometimes, using once, few, many, or a class for an expanded clone.

>-|-|TRBJ2-6|TRBV7-2
CASSSRGAGANVLTF
>TRBD1|once|TRBJ1-1|TRBV14
CASSRQGGGTEAFF
>-|-|TRBJ2-7|TRBV21-1
CASSNLTSGRRTYEQYF
>TRBD2|-|TRBJ2-7|TRBV18
CASSSAVLAGVNEQYF
>-|few|TRBJ2-7|TRBV7-2
CASSLALRGIYSYEQYF
>TRBD1|-|TRBJ2-7|TRBV18
CASSPGQGISYEQYF
>-|-|TRBJ1-2|TRBV7-9
CASSLARTANYGYTF
>-|-|TRBJ1-1|TRBV4-1
CASSPGLNTEAFF
>-|-|TRBJ2-7|TRBV6-5
CASSPSRVTYEQYF
>-|few|TRBJ1-1|TRBV19
CASTKGTLKMNTEAFF
>TRBD1|-|TRBJ2-7|TRBV6-5
CASSSAGTGSYEQYF
>-|-|-|TRBV4-3
CASSQDSYEQYF
>-|-|TRBJ1-2|TRBV27
CASSLAGGANYGYTF
>-|-|TRBJ1-2|TRBV10-2
CASSTGLYGYTF
>TRBD2|-|TRBJ2-3|TRBV11-3
CASSSRGGPTDTQYF
>TRBD1|once|TRBJ1-1|TRBV6-5
CASSLDRGPTEAFF
>TRBD1|-|TRBJ2-7|TRBV27
CASSLGQGSYEQYF
>-|-|TRBJ2-5|TRBV15
CATSSRLGETQYF
>-|once|TRBJ1-3|TRBV7-2
CASSYQATSGNTIYF
>-|-|TRBJ1-4|TRBV29-1
CSAEGGSEKLFF
>-|-|TRBJ1-4|TRBV13
CASSLEPANEKLFF
>-|-|TRBJ2-2|TRBV2
CASSEPGNTGELFF
>-|-|TRBJ1-1|TRBV6-5
CASSFTGLNTEAFF
>-|-|TRBJ2-3|TRBV27
CASSTGIPDTQYF
>TRBD1|-|TRBJ2-5|TRBV19
CASSLQGQGVRKTQYF
>TRBD2|-|TRBJ2-3|TRBV10-1
CASGSGTSGVADTQYF
>TRBD1|-|TRBJ1-4|TRBV7-9
CASSPRQGAFDEKLFF
>-|-|TRBJ2-5|TRBV5-4
CASSLATESDQETQYF
>-|-|TRBJ2-3|TRBV2
CASSERGRGTDTQYF
>-|-|TRBJ2-3|TRBV11-2
CASSFGVGGNTQYF
>TRBD2|-|TRBJ2-7|TRBV5-1
CASSLGKGTRKALYEQYF
>TRBD1|-|TRBJ1-1|TRBV7-2
CASSSRQGFGEAFF
>TRBD2|-|TRBJ2-1|TRBV7-9
CASSSAGGAFSEQFF
>TRBD1|-|TRBJ2-7|TRBV7-8
CASSSQGADYEQYF
>-|-|TRBJ1-1|TRBV5-4
CASSLGEPNTEAFF
>-|once|TRBJ1-5|TRBV7-6
CASSKGRGSLYSNQPQHF
>TRBD1|-|TRBJ2-3|TRBV5-4
CASRKDRGLTDTQYF
>TRBD1|-|TRBJ2-7|TRBV19
CASSSRDRAAYEQYF
>-|-|TRBJ2-2|TRBV18
CASSPPSNSGELFF
>-|-|TRBJ2-7|TRBV28
CASSSAIGRESSEQYF
>TRBD2|-|TRBJ2-1|TRBV27
CASSSPTSGAANEQFF
>TRBD2|-|TRBJ2-5|TRBV15
CATSRGGSYQETQYF
>-|-|TRBJ2-7|TRBV5-5
CASSGGAGYEQYF
>TRBD1|-|TRBJ1-1|TRBV7-2
CASSLEGAHTEAFF
>-|-|TRBJ2-7|TRBV28
CASSWATHYEQYF
>-|-|TRBJ2-1|TRBV6-5
CASSYSNEQFF
>TRBD1|-|TRBJ2-3|TRBV18
CASSPGTGGTDTQYF
>TRBD1|-|TRBJ2-5|TRBV10-3
CAISESKQGRQETQYF
>TRBD1|-|TRBJ2-7|TRBV19
CASRPATGAYEQYF
>TRBD1|once|TRBJ1-1|TRBV5-1
CASSVRQGNTEAFF
>-|-|TRBJ2-7|TRBV6-5
CASSSNLNGHHYEQYF
>-|-|TRBJ1-4|TRBV5-1
CASSWTWGSNEKLFF
>-|-|TRBJ2-1|TRBV5-1
CASSLETLYNEQFF
>-|-|TRBJ2-5|TRBV4-1
CASSQDRDSPRTQYF
>TRBD2|-|TRBJ2-3|TRBV19
CASRDSGEAGDTQYF
>-|-|TRBJ2-1|TRBV5-4
CASSDPSRGYNEQFF
>-|-|TRBJ2-7|TRBV27
CASSLRSRVHEQYF
>-|-|TRBJ1-1|TRBV4-1
CASSQDRGGNTEAFF
>TRBD1|-|TRBJ2-3|TRBV27
CASSWASDYTGANTDTQYF